This T cell receptor beta chain was obtained from a study of blood T cell repertoires in COVID-19. The overall study: PBMCs, B-cell-depleted T cells, or T cells were the source of the cDNA or gDNA that made up the material.

As originally analysed: The assay estimated nucleated cells by amplifying reference gene primers. The repertoire was sequenced with immunoSEQ multiplex PCR; TCRdb's copy has only in-frame clones and lacks some. D and trimming come from the DNA, and the V and J calls and clone size come from that table. This table has more than 150,000 clones, approximately 80% appearing once. CDR1 and CDR2 (germline): KGHDR, SFDVKD. The CDR3 spans 13 residues. V was clipped by 3 bases and J by 7 bases, with 9 bases between them. The receptor was derived from a man aged 55 to 70 with acute or convalescent COVID-19. Sequenced input: peripheral blood. This sequence joins TRBV24-1 and TRBJ1-5; D unresolved. In nucleotides, the CDR3 is TGTGCCACCAGTGATGGGTATAGCCAGCCCCAGCATTTT. It specifies CATSDGYSQPQHF.